These 5 T cell receptor beta chains were sequenced from one sample in a study of CD8+ T cells in alopecia areata. Extracted RNA was reverse transcribed into cDNA, the sequencing template. The repertoire was sequenced with immunoSEQ multiplex PCR; TCRdb's copy has only in-frame clones and lacks some. The sample has 290,000 or so clones, none seen only once. Pooled cells of cutaneous lymph node origin were sorted on CD4, CD8alpha, NKG2D, NKG2ACE and other markers. Sample: CD4+ T cells sorted from a lymph node. Every receptor here comes from a C3H/HeJ mouse with alopecia areata. Mouse strain MHC haplotype: H2-k.

This clone was recorded many times. The gene names given are mouse names. The read halts 4 residues ahead of the CDR3 end, with the missing end drawn from the germline J gene. Other nucleotide sequences from this sample produce the same CDR3. This chain uses TRBV1 with TRBJ2-7, with D perhaps TRBD1 (6 bases). V lost 4 bases and J lost 3, with 7 bases in between. The CDR3 is 12 amino acids. CDR1 NSQYPW and CDR2 LRSPGD come from the germline V gene (reference sequence). CDR3 residues: CTCSGDNYEQYF. The covered CDR3 bases are TGCACCTGCAGTGGGGACAACTAT.

A few counts support this clone. Genes and germline are mouse. The read halts 4 residues ahead of the CDR3 end, with the missing end drawn from the germline J gene. Other nucleotide sequences from this sample produce the same CDR3. This sequence joins TRBV19 and TRBJ2-3, with 8 nucleotides matching TRBD2. This CDR3 has 14 residues. V gave up 2 bases and J gave up 3 bases; unmatched junction bases: 2. Germline lookup yields CDR1 FNHDT and CDR2 SITEND (reference sequence). CDR3 protein: CASSMGGRAETLYF. The sequenced part of the CDR3 DNA is TGTGCCAGCAGTATGGGGGGGCGGGCAGAA. Supplemented by reference TRBV19 and TRBJ2-3, the full variable domain reads GGIITQTPKFLIGQEGQKLTLKCQQNFNHDTMYWYRQDSGKGLRLIYYSITENDLQKGDLSEGYDASREKKSSFSLTVTSAQKNEMAVFLCASSMGGRAETLYFGSGTRLTVL.

Points on this clone: Gene names refer to mouse genes. The CDR3 goes on 4 residues after the read ends, and that part is filled in from the germline J gene. The chain has TRBV13-1 and TRBJ2-5; 8 positions agree with TRBD2. From germline, CDR1 is NSHNY and CDR2 SYGAGN. The CDR3 covers 15 residues. The CDR3 bases that were read are TGTGCCAGCAGTGTTGGGGGGGGCGCAAGAGAC. Translating gives CASSVGGGARD. The whole CDR3 protein reads CASSVGGGARDTQYF.

This clone was detected a few times. Gene names refer to mouse genes. From the germline J gene comes the end of the CDR3, since the read stops 4 residues before it. The chain employs TRBV14 and TRBJ2-5; 7 bases map to TRBD1. The CDR3 length is 14 residues. Germline-derived CDR1 and CDR2 are SGHDT and FRDEAV. The part of the CDR3 DNA that was read is TGTGCCAGCAGTTTACAGGGGCCACCGGAC. This encodes CASSLQGPPD. The full-length CDR3 reads as CASSLQGPPDTQYF.

On this clone: The gene symbols are mouse symbols. The CDR3 end lies 4 residues beyond the end of the read and is filled in from the germline J gene. Other DNA variants within this sample encode the same CDR3. The chain uses TRBV19 and TRBJ2-3; 11 bases match TRBD2. Per germline, CDR1 FNHDT and CDR2 SITEND (reference sequence). The CDR3 extends over 16 amino acids. The ends lost 4 bases at V and 0 bases at J; junction bases unmatched: 4. The covered CDR3 bases are TGTGCCAGCAGTCGGGACTGGGGGACTAGTGCAGAA. This sequence encodes CASSRDWGTSAE. The CDR3 reads in full as CASSRDWGTSAETLYF.